This T cell receptor beta chain was retrieved from a study of T-cell reconstitution after alpha-beta-depleted transplantation in children. This CDR3 is 15 amino acids long. Many counts were recorded for this clonotype. A library of TCRbeta sequences, prepared with unique molecular identifiers, was generated. TCRdb processed the PCR reads anew with MiXCR; each CDR3 protein has one entry. The sample has 420,000 or so distinct CDR3 sequences, about a tenth seen once. Here the sequenced sample was PBMCs from the stem cell graft donor, taken from the stem cell graft. The chain couples TRBV21-1 to TRBJ1-2; the table assigns TRBD1, which was not confirmed against the DNA. TRBV21-1 is described as a pseudogene. The source of this sequence is a human donor who donated a stem cell graft to a child with acute myeloid leukemia. The CDR3 spells CASSKVGRVDYGYTF. The CDR3 DNA sequence: TGTGCCAGCAGCAAAGTGGGCAGGGTGGACTATGGCTACACCTTC.